This is a list of T cell receptor beta chains from one sample in a study of T cell repertoires in cytomegalovirus infection. One entry per CDR3 protein results from TCRdb running MiXCR on the reads. The sample lists 300,000 to 400,000 distinct CDR3 sequences, around 9.5% occurring once. The sequencing sample was made of PBMCs. Receptors originate from a human donor in good health (CMV status not recorded). Some clones in this sample may be carry-over from other donors' samples. Each CDR3 is given with its conserved first and last residue.

J gene,V gene,CDR3 protein
TRBJ2-5,TRBV20-1,CSARVPDRAYDF
TRBJ2-4,TRBV2,CASSDWRGIAKNIQYF
TRBJ2-7,TRBV7-6,CASSSGRRLVGDEQYF
TRBJ2-2,TRBV19,CASNPDSLGNTGELFF
TRBJ2-2,TRBV15,CATSPPDRGHPGELFF
TRBJ2-4,TRBV28,CASSFAGAKNIQYF
TRBJ2-5,TRBV7-3,CASSPDRVQTQYF
TRBJ1-5,TRBV7-2,CASSSSGTVNQPQHF
TRBJ1-4,TRBV6-5,CASSYGTGGEKLFF
TRBJ2-3,TRBV7-2,CASSLAGHRGDTQYF
TRBJ2-1,TRBV4-2,CASSYRQGTGNEQFF
TRBJ2-7,TRBV25-1,CASGGGDNYEQYF